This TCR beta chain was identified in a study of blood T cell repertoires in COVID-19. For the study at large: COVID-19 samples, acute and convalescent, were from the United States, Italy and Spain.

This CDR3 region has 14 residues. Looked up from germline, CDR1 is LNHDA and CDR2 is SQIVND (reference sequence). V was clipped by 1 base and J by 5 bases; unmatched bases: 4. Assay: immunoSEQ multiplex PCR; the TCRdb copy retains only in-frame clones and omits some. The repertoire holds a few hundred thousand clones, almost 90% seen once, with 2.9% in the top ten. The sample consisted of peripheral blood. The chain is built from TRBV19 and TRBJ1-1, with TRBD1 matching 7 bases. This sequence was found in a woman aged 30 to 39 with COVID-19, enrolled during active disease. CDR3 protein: CASSIVTGVTEAFF. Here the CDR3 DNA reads TGTGCCAGTAGTATAGTAACAGGGGTAACTGAAGCTTTCTTT.